This TCR beta chain was captured by sequencing in a study of beta chain features in type 1 diabetes. Every isolated RNA sample was fully reverse transcribed, so sequencing captured expressed TCRB transcripts. An average around 3.3 million reads came from naive, central memory and regulatory T cell samples. Sequenced by immunoSEQ multiplex PCR; TCRdb stores in-frame clones only, minus some. The sample has about 900,000 clones, roughly 16% seen once; the top ten hold around 0.02%. The ends lost 2 bases at V and 3 bases at J; junction bases unmatched: 10. The CDR3 spans 16 residues. In germline, CDR1 is SGHRS, CDR2 YFSETQ. As for this clone: The antigen remains unidentified.

Findings of the study overall: The VDJ junctions of type 1 diabetes patients carried fewer insertions and more deletions. Across all four CD4+ subsets, people with type 1 diabetes showed modestly shorter TCRB CDR3s.

The sequenced material came from naive CD4+ T cells from blood. The TCR was taken from a woman between 18 and 29 years old in good health. The chain recombines TRBV5-1 with TRBJ1-2; TRBD1 aligns across 7 bases. The CDR3 sequence: CASSFDGTEIYYGYTF. The CDR3 region has the DNA TGCGCCAGCAGCTTCGATGGGACAGAAATTTACTATGGCTACACCTTC. Drawing the rest from reference TRBV5-1 and TRBJ1-2, the complete variable domain is KAGVTQTPRYLIKTRGQQVTLSCSPISGHRSVSWYQQTPGQGLQFLFEYFSETQRNKGNFPGRFSGRQFSNSRSEMNVSTLELGDSALYLCASSFDGTEIYYGYTFGSGTRLTVV.